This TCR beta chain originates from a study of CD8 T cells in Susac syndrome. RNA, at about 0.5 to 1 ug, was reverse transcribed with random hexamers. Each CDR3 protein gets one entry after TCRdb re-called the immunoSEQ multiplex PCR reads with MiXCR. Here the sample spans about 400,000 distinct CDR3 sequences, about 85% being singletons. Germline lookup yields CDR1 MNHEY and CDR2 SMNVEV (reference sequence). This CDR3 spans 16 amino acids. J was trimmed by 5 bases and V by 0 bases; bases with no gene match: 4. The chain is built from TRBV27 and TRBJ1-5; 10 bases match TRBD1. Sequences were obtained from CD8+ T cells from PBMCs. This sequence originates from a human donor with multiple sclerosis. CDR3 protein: CASSLSWDRGHQPQHF. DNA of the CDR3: TGTGCCAGCAGTTTATCCTGGGACAGGGGTCATCAGCCCCAGCATTTT.